This is a list of T cell receptor beta chains from one sample in a study of shared clonotypes between healthy human individuals. TCRdb's table, derived via immunoSEQ multiplex PCR, lists solely in-frame clones and lacks some. The sample has 2,500,000 or so clones, 80% to 95% seen once. The sequenced sample was naive CD4+ T cells from PBMCs. The receptors come from a man younger than 35 in good health. Some clones in this sample may be carry-over from other donors' samples. Both conserved end residues are part of each CDR3. Each record gives: J gene, D gene, clone size, V gene, CDR3 length, CDR3 DNA, CDR3 protein. A D gene is named only where the DNA matches it firmly. The size of a clone is reported for some rows only, either as once, few or many, or as a class for expanded clones.

TRBJ2-7,NA,NA,TRBV29-1,12,TGCAGCGTTGAGGGGGTGGGCTACGAGCAGTACTTC,CSVEGVGYEQYF
TRBJ1-1,NA,few,TRBV30,12,TGTGCCTGGAGTGCCGGCCCACACCAAGCTTTCTTT,CAWSAGPHQAFF
TRBJ2-1,NA,NA,TRBV5-1,16,TGCGCCAGCAGCTTGGGACCGATAAGCTCCTACAATGAGCAGTTCTTC,CASSLGPISSYNEQFF
TRBJ2-1,TRBD2,once,TRBV9,16,TGTGCCAGCAGCGTAGGTCTAGCGGGAGGCTACAATGAGCAGTTCTTC,CASSVGLAGGYNEQFF
TRBJ2-3,NA,NA,TRBV19,11,TGTGCCAGTACGAGGCAGGGTGGACAGTATTTT,CASTRQGGQYF
TRBJ2-2,TRBD2,NA,TRBV7-9,16,TGTGCCAGCAGCACCCGTCGGGGGGGGAACACCGGGGAGCTGTTTTTT,CASSTRRGGNTGELFF
TRBJ1-1,NA,NA,TRBV28,17,TGTGCCAGCAGCCCCAGGGGATTTCGCCCCGTGGGCACTGAAGCTTTCTTT,CASSPRGFRPVGTEAFF
TRBJ1-2,NA,NA,TRBV30,19,TGTGCCTGGACTGCTATTGGGGAGTGGTTTGGGAGGGGAAACTATGGCTACACCTTC,CAWTAIGEWFGRGNYGYTF
TRBJ2-3,NA,NA,TRBV7-2,14,TGTGCCAGCAGCCCGGATTATGGCACAGATACGCAGTATTTT,CASSPDYGTDTQYF
TRBJ2-7,NA,NA,TRBV4-3,16,TGCGCCAGCAGCCAAGAGCCTGACCAAAGCTCCTACGAGCAGTACTTC,CASSQEPDQSSYEQYF
TRBJ2-2,NA,once,TRBV7-8,14,TGTGCCAGCAGCTTAGCGAGGACATTCGGGGAGCTGTTTTTT,CASSLARTFGELFF
TRBJ1-2,TRBD1,NA,TRBV6-5,14,TGTGCCAGCAGTGTAGGACAGGGGAACTATGGCTACACCTTC,CASSVGQGNYGYTF
TRBJ1-1,TRBD1,NA,TRBV5-1,13,TGCGCCAGCAGCCCGACAGGGGTCACTGAAGCTTTCTTT,CASSPTGVTEAFF
TRBJ2-3,TRBD1,NA,TRBV7-9,17,TGTGCCAGCAGCCCAACAGGGGGACAGCGGGGCACAGATACGCAGTATTTT,CASSPTGGQRGTDTQYF
TRBJ2-6,NA,NA,TRBV15,16,TGTGCCACCAGCAGAGATCCAGGGGCTGGGGCCAACGTCCTGACTTTC,CATSRDPGAGANVLTF
TRBJ2-7,NA,NA,TRBV7-2,13,TGTGCCAGCACCTCCCCCGCACTGTTCGAGCAGTACTTC,CASTSPALFEQYF
TRBJ2-7,TRBD2,NA,TRBV7-2,17,TGTGCCAGCAGCGAAGGACTAGCGGGAGGACCCAACTACGAGCAGTACTTC,CASSEGLAGGPNYEQYF
TRBJ1-3,TRBD1,NA,TRBV15,16,TGTGCCACCAGCAGTGGACAGGGTATTTCTGGAAACACCATATATTTT,CATSSGQGISGNTIYF
TRBJ2-5,NA,once,TRBV2,14,TGTGCCAGCAGGGTATTAGCGGCTGGAGAGACCCAGTACTTC,CASRVLAAGETQYF
TRBJ1-2,NA,NA,TRBV2,12,TGTGCCAGCAGTGTCTGGTATTATGGCTACACCTTC,CASSVWYYGYTF
TRBJ1-5,TRBD1,NA,TRBV5-1,16,TGCGCCAGCAGCTTGGAGGGCAGGGGGTCGAGTCAGCCCCAGCATTTT,CASSLEGRGSSQPQHF
TRBJ1-5,TRBD1,NA,TRBV28,15,TGTGCCACCGGAGTAAGAGGGGGCAGCAATCAGCCCCAGCATTTT,CATGVRGGSNQPQHF
TRBJ2-7,NA,NA,TRBV6-1,13,TGTGCCAGCAGTGTTTTTCGGGGCTACGAGCAGTACTTC,CASSVFRGYEQYF
TRBJ2-7,NA,NA,TRBV28,11,TGTGCCAGCAGTTCCGGGACAGAGCAGTACTTC,CASSSGTEQYF
TRBJ2-7,TRBD1,NA,TRBV5-1,16,TGCGCCAGCAGGCCCATTCTGACAGGGGGGAAAAACGAGCAGTACTTC,CASRPILTGGKNEQYF
TRBJ2-7,TRBD1,NA,TRBV6-6,14,TGTGCCAGCAGTTACAGGGACAGACAAAACGAGCAGTACTTC,CASSYRDRQNEQYF
TRBJ1-5,NA,NA,TRBV5-8,16,TGTGCCAGCAGCCGTACAGGGAGGGATGGCAATCAGCCCCAGCATTTT,CASSRTGRDGNQPQHF
TRBJ2-1,NA,NA,TRBV9,13,TGTGCCAGCAGCGGCGGGACGTCTAATGAGCAGTTCTTC,CASSGGTSNEQFF